Each of the 17 T cell receptor beta chains below was sequenced from the same sample in a study of graft-versus-host responses after intestinal transplantation. Using immunoSEQ multiplex PCR, the repertoire was profiled, and TCRdb retains in-frame clones only, with some absent. The repertoire includes roughly 50,000 clones, 91% of them detected once, and approximately 5.1% sits in the top ten. Source: PBMCs, taken about 93 weeks after intestinal transplant. The receptors originated from a human patient who received an intestinal transplant, so some T cells may come from the graft donor.

The genes are TRBV11-2 and TRBJ1-4, with a tentative D call TRBD1 (5 bases). In germline, CDR1 is SGHAT, CDR2 FQNNGV. The length of the CDR3 is 14 residues. V lost 4 bases, J lost 6 bases, and 12 bases lay in between. CDR3 residues: CASSSYGGDEKLFF. In nucleotides, the CDR3 is TGTGCCAGCAGCTCCTACGGAGGGGATGAAAAACTGTTTTTT.

This chain uses TRBV10-1 with TRBJ1-1; D unclear. This CDR3 region has 12 residues. Trimming took off 8 bases at V and 3 bases at J, with 10 bases between the two ends. CDR1 WNHNN and CDR2 SYGVQD come from the germline V gene (reference sequence). The CDR3 DNA reads as TGCGCCAGCTCATCGTTGGACACTGAAGCTTTCTTT. It yields the protein CASSSLDTEAFF.

The gene calls are TRBV30 and TRBJ1-1; D unclear. This CDR3 contains 10 residues. V was trimmed by 2 bases and J by 7 bases, leaving 5 bases between them. Germline assignment: CDR1 GTSNPN and CDR2 SVGIG (reference sequence). As DNA, the CDR3 is TGTGCCTGGAGTCGAAGTGAAGCTTTCTTT. Translation gives CAWSRSEAFF. The variable domain in full, with the rest retrieved from reference TRBV30 and TRBJ1-1, is SQTIHQWPATLVQPVGSPLSLECTVEGTSNPNLYWYRQAAGRGLQLLFYSVGIGQISSEVPQNLSASRPQDRQFILSSKKLLLSDSGFYLCAWSRSEAFFGQGTRLTVV.

This clone was counted between two and nine times. The chain combines TRBV4-1 with TRBJ1-2, with 9 bases lining up with TRBD1. The length of the CDR3 is 13 residues. Germline V CDR1 and CDR2: MGHRA, YSYEKL. The V and J ends lost 4 bases and 6 bases, in that order; junction bases with no gene match: 3. This chain's CDR3 is CASSPRDRDGYTF. For the CDR3, the DNA is TGCGCCAGCAGCCCCCGGGACAGGGATGGCTACACCTTC.

The gene calls are TRBV6-1 and TRBJ2-1; D is undetermined. V dropped 4 bases and J dropped 6 bases, with 10 bases sitting between them. The CDR3 covers 13 residues. In germline, CDR1 is MNHNS, CDR2 SASEGT. CDR3 nucleotide sequence: TGTGCCAGCAGTGTAGATAGCCCCAATGAGCAGTTCTTC. This translates into CASSVDSPNEQFF.

The chain joins TRBV9 to TRBJ2-7; D is ambiguous. The CDR3 contains 14 residues. With 1 base removed from V and 3 bases from J, the gap between germline ends came to 11 bases. Germline-derived CDR1 and CDR2 are SGDLS and YYNGEE. CDR3 residues: CASSVTDGIYEQYF. CDR3 nucleotide sequence: TGTGCCAGCAGCGTAACTGACGGAATCTACGAGCAGTACTTC.

The genes are TRBV5-1 and TRBJ1-1; D is unclear. V was shortened by 1 base and J by 7 bases, with 8 bases between the two germline ends. Germline CDR1 and CDR2: SGHRS and YFSETQ. The CDR3 runs to 12 residues. This CDR3 is CASSLFRGEAFF. The CDR3 nucleotides are TGCGCCAGCAGCTTGTTTAGAGGTGAAGCTTTCTTT.

The V call is TRBV5-1, the J call TRBJ2-2; possible D gene TRBD1, 5 bases. The V gene's germline CDR1 is SGHRS and CDR2 YFSETQ. V was shortened by 5 bases and J by 3 bases, with 11 bases between the two germline ends. The CDR3 is 14 residues long. CDR3 nucleotide sequence: TGCGCCAGCAGGCAGGGTGCCGACACCGGGGAGCTGTTTTTT. This codes for CASRQGADTGELFF.

This chain connects TRBV11-3 to TRBJ2-2, with D uncertain. Germline V CDR1 and CDR2: SGHNT, YENEEA. The CDR3 runs 14 residues. Deletions cut 4 bases from V and 7 bases from J, with 13 bases between. In DNA, the CDR3 is TGTGCCAGCAGCTCTCAACCCATATACGGGGAGCTGTTTTTT. Translating gives CASSSQPIYGELFF. The full variable domain, completed using reference TRBV11-3 and TRBJ2-2, is EAGVVQSPRYKIIEKKQPVAFWCNPISGHNTLYWYLQNLGQGPELLIRYENEEAVDDSQLPKDRFSAERLKGVDSTLKIQPAELGDSAVYLCASSSQPIYGELFFGEGSRLTVL.

This clone was recorded once. J is TRBJ1-2 and V is TRBV5-1; D call uncertain. Trimming stripped 0 bases from V and 5 bases from J, with 8 bases between. CDR3 length: 13 amino acids. Germline V CDR1 and CDR2: SGHRS, YFSETQ. The CDR3 nucleotides read TGCGCCAGCAGCTTGGAATACGCTTATGGCTACACCTTC. Protein product: CASSLEYAYGYTF.

The chain is built from TRBV2 and TRBJ2-7, with 7 positions matching TRBD1. The CDR3 has 15 amino acids. CDR1 SNHLY and CDR2 FYNNEI come from the germline V gene. V dropped 7 bases and J dropped 7; count of bases not matched to a gene: 16. The CDR3 nucleotides read TGTGCCAGCACCACAAGCCGACAGGGACGGGAAGAGCAGTACTTC. This translates into CASTTSRQGREEQYF.

The CDR3 DNA sequence: TGTGCCATCAACAGCGGGCCCTTGACCGGGGAGCTGTTTTTT. It translates to CAINSGPLTGELFF. The V call is TRBV10-3, the J call TRBJ2-2; D perhaps matches TRBD2 (6 bases). The CDR3 loop spans 14 amino acids. V was shortened by 7 bases and J by 5 bases, with 14 bases between the two germline ends. Per the germline V gene, CDR1 is ENHRY and CDR2 is SYGVKD.

V gene TRBV18 combines with J gene TRBJ1-1; tentatively, D is TRBD1 (5 bases). Germline assignment: CDR1 KGHSH and CDR2 LQKENI. V lost 8 bases and J 4 bases, leaving 11 bases between the germline ends. The CDR3 is 12 residues long. In DNA, the CDR3 is TGTGCCAGCGCCCCACAGGCCACTGAAGCTTTCTTT. It specifies CASAPQATEAFF.

The chain employs TRBV6-4 and TRBJ1-5; D uncertain. The germline V gene encodes CDR1 MRHNA and CDR2 SNTAGT. This CDR3 contains 14 residues. V gave up 6 bases and J gave up 7 bases, with 16 bases separating them. The CDR3 spells CASRALPVKQPQHF. CDR3 DNA sequence: TGTGCCAGCAGGGCCCTCCCGGTAAAGCAGCCCCAGCATTTT.

The CDR3 nucleotides read TGCGCCAGCAGTTACGACGACAGGGAATACTATGGCTACACCTTC. Its protein is CASSYDDREYYGYTF. The chain uses TRBV5-1 and TRBJ1-2; 7 bases line up with TRBD1. The V and J ends lost 5 bases and 3 bases, in that order; junction bases with no gene match: 10. CDR1 and CDR2 (germline): SGHRS, YFSETQ. The CDR3 covers 15 residues.

This clone occurred once. The rearrangement uses TRBV5-1 and TRBJ1-1; TRBD1 agrees at 8 bases. Germline V gene data show CDR1 as SGHRS and CDR2 as YFSETQ. Trimming removed 0 bases from V and 5 bases from J; junction bases left unmatched: 9. This CDR3 is built from 16 residues. CDR3 bases: TGCGCCAGCAGCTTGGGGCAGGGGGCCATCAGGACTGAAGCTTTCTTT. Translated, it gives CASSLGQGAIRTEAFF. Full variable domain (outside the CDR3, taken from reference TRBV5-1 and TRBJ1-1): KAGVTQTPRYLIKTRGQQVTLSCSPISGHRSVSWYQQTPGQGLQFLFEYFSETQRNKGNFPGRFSGRQFSNSRSEMNVSTLELGDSALYLCASSLGQGAIRTEAFFGQGTRLTVV.

The J gene is TRBJ2-7, the V gene TRBV7-9; no firm D call. This CDR3 has 9 residues. Looked up from germline, CDR1 is SEHNR and CDR2 is FQNEAQ (reference sequence). Trimming pared 7 bases from V and 5 bases from J, leaving 3 bases between. DNA for the CDR3: TGTGCCAGCACCCACGAGCAGTACTTC. It translates to CASTHEQYF.